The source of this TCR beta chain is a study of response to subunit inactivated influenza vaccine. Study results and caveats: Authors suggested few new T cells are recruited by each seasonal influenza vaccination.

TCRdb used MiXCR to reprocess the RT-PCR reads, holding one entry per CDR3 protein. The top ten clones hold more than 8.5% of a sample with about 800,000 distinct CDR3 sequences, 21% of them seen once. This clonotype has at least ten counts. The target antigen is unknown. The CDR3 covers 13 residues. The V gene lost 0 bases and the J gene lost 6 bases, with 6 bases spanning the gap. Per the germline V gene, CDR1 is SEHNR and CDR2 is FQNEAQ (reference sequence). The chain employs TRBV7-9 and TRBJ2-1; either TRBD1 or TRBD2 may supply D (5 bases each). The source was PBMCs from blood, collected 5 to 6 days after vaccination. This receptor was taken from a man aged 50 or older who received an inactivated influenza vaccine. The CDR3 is CASSLAGVNEQFF. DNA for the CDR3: TGTGCCAGCAGCTTAGCGGGGGTCAATGAGCAGTTCTTC.